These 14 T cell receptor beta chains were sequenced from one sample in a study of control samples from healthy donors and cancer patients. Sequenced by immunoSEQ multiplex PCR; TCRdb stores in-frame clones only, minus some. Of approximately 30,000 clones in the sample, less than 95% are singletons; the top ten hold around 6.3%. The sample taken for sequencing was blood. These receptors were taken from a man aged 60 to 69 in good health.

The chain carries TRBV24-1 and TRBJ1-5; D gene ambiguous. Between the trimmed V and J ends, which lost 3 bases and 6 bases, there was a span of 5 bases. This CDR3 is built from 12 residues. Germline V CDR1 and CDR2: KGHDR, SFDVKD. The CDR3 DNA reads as TGTGCCACCAGTGATGGCGGTCAGCCCCAGCATTTT. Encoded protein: CATSDGGQPQHF.

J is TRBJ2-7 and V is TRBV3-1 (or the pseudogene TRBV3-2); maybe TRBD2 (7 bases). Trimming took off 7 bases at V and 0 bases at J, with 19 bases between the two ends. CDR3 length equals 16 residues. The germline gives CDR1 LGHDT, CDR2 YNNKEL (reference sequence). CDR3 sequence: CASTSWRGGNSYEQYF. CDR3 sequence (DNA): TGTGCCAGCACCTCATGGAGGGGGGGAAACTCCTACGAGCAGTACTTC.

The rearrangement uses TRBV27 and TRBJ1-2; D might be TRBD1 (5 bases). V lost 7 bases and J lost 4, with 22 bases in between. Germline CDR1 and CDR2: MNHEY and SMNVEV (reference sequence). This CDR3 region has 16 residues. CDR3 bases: TGTGCCAGCATTCACAGATACCGGGACCCTGGCTATGGCTACACCTTC. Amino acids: CASIHRYRDPGYGYTF.

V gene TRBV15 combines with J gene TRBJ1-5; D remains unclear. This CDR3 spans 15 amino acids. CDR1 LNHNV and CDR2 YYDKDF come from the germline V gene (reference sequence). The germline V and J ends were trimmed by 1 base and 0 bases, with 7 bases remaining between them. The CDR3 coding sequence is TGTGCCACCAGCAGAGTTGATTATAGCAATCAGCCCCAGCATTTT. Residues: CATSRVDYSNQPQHF.

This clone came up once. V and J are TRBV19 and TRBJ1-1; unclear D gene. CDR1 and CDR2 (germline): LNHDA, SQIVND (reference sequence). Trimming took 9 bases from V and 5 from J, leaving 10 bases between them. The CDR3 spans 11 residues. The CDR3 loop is CASTRATEAFF. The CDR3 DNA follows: TGTGCCAGCACTAGGGCAACTGAAGCTTTCTTT.

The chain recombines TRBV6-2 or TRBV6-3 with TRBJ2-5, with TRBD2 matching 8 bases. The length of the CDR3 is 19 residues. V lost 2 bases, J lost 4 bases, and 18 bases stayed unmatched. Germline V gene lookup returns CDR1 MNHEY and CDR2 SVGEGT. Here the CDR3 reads CASSYPPARSGGAGETQYF. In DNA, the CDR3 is TGTGCCAGCAGTTACCCGCCCGCGCGCTCCGGGGGGGCCGGAGAGACCCAGTACTTC.

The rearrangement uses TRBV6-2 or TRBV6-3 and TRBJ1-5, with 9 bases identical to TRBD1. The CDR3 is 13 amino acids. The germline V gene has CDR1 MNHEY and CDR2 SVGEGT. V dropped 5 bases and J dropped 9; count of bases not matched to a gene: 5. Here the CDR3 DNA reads TGTGCCAGCAGTCCGGGACAGGGAATGCCCCAGCATTTT. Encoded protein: CASSPGQGMPQHF.

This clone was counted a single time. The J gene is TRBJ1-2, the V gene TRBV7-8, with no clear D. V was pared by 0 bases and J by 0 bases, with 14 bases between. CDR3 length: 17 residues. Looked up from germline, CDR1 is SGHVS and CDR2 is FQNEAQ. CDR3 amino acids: CASSLARMAASNYGYTF. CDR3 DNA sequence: TGTGCCAGCAGCTTAGCCCGTATGGCAGCCTCTAACTATGGCTACACCTTC.

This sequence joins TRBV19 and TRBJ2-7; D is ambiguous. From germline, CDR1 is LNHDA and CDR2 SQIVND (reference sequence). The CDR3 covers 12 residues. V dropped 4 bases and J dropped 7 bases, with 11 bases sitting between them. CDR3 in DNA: TGTGCCAGTAGTAACGGACGCGCGGAGCAGTACTTC. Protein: CASSNGRAEQYF.

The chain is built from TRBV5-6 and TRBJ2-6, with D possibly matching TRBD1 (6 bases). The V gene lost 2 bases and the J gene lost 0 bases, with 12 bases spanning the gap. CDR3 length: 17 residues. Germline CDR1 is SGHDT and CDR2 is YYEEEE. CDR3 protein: CASSFGQRISGANVLTF. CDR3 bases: TGTGCCAGCAGCTTCGGACAGCGAATCTCTGGGGCCAACGTCCTGACTTTC.

This chain's CDR3 is CAISQASYNSPLHF. CDR3 sequence (DNA): TGTGCCATCAGTCAAGCGTCCTATAATTCACCCCTCCACTTT. The rearrangement joins TRBV7-2 to TRBJ1-6; D remains unclear. The germline V gene encodes CDR1 SGHTA and CDR2 FQGNSA. The germline V and J ends were trimmed by 10 bases and 1 base, with 11 bases remaining between them. The CDR3 has 14 amino acids.

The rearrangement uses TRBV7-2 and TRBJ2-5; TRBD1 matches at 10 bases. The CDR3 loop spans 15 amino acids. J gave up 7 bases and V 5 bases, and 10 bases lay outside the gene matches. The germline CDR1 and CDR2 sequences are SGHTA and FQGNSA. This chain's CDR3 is CASSPGTGVDGTQYF. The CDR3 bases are TGTGCCAGCAGCCCCGGGACAGGGGTAGATGGGACCCAGTACTTC.

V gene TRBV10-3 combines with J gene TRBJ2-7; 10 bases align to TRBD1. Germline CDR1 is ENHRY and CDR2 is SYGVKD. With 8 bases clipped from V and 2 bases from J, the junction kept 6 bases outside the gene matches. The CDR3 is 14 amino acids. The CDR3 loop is CAIGGQGKPYEQYF. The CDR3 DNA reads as TGTGCCATCGGGGGACAGGGGAAACCCTACGAGCAGTACTTC.

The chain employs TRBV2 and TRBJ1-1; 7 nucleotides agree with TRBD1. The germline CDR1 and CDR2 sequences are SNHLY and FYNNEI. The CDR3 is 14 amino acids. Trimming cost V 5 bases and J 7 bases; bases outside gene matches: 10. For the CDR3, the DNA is TGTGCCAGCAGTTCTTACAGCAGGGACAGTGAAGCTTTCTTT. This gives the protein CASSSYSRDSEAFF.